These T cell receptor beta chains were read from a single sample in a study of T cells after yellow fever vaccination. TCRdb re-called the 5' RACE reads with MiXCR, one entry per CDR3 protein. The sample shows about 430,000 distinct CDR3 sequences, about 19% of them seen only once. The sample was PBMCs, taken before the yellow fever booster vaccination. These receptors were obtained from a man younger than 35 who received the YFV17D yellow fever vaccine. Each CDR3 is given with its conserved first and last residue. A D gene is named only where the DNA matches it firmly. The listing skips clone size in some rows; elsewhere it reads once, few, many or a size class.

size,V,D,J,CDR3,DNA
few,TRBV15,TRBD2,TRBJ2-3,CATSRDRGGVTDTQYF,TGTGCCACCAGCAGAGACCGGGGGGGGGTGACAGATACGCAGTATTTT
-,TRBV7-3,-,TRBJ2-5,CASRRDQTQETQYF,TGTGCCAGCAGGCGGGACCAAACCCAAGAGACCCAGTACTTC
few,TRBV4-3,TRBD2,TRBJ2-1,CASSQETGRGGGPVVF,TGCGCCAGCAGCCAAGAGACGGGGAGGGGCGGGGGGCCGGTTGTCTTC
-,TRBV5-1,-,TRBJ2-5,CASSLAYNRAETETQYF,TGCGCCAGCAGCTTGGCGTATAACAGGGCTGAGACGGAGACCCAGTACTTC
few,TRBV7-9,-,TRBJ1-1,CASSFGTGSFF,-
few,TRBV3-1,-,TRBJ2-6,CASSLDRHSGANVLTF,TGTGCCAGCAGCCTCGACAGGCACTCTGGGGCCAACGTCCTGACTTTC
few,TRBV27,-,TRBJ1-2,CARSSTGLINGYTF,TGTGCCAGGTCTTCGACAGGTCTCATAAATGGCTACACCTTC
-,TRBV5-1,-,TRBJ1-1,CASSWGAGLNTEAFF,TGCGCCAGCAGCTGGGGTGCGGGATTGAACACTGAAGCTTTCTTT
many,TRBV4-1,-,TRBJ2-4,CASSRTQGLNNIQYF,TGCGCCAGCAGCCGAACCCAGGGGCTGAACAACATTCAGTACTTC
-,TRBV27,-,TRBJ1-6,CASSLRLTAGSPLHF,TGTGCCAGCAGTTTACGACTCACGGCGGGTTCACCCCTCCACTTT
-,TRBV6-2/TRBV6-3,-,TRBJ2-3,CAGSLAGTDTQYF,TGTGCCGGATCTCTGGCAGGCACAGATACGCAGTATTTT
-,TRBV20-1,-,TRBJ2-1,CSAQQADGLSEQFF,TGCAGTGCCCAACAGGCAGACGGGCTCAGTGAGCAGTTCTTC
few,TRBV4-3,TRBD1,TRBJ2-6,CASSQEGRGRSGANVLTF,TGCGCCAGCAGCCAAGAGGGCAGGGGGCGGTCTGGGGCCAACGTCCTGACTTTC
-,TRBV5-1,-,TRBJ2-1,CASSLSSVTEQFF,TGCGCCAGCAGCTTGTCAAGCGTCACTGAGCAGTTCTTC
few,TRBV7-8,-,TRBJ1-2,CASSLAAGEIHGYTF,TGTGCCAGCAGCTTAGCGGCGGGGGAAATCCATGGCTACACCTTC
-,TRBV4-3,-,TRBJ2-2,CASSLFSGTPGELFF,TGCGCCAGCAGCCTCTTCTCCGGGACACCCGGGGAGCTGTTTTTT
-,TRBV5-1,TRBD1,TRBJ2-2,CASHHQGTDGGELFF,TGCGCCAGCCACCACCAGGGGACAGATGGCGGGGAGCTGTTTTTT
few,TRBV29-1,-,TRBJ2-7,CSEGDSYEQYF,TGCAGCGAAGGGGACTCCTACGAGCAGTACTTC
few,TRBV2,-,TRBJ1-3,CASRTTSGNTIYF,TGTGCCAGCAGAACGACTTCTGGAAACACCATATATTTT
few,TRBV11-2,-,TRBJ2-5,CATSVRERETQYF,TGTGCCACCAGTGTTAGGGAGCGGGAGACCCAGTACTTC
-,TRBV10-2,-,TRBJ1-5,CASSEGGPTRPQHF,TGCGCCAGCAGTGAGGGGGGACCGACCAGGCCCCAGCATTTT
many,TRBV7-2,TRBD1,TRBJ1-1,CASSLFASDRQSFF,TGTGCCAGCAGCTTATTTGCGTCGGACAGGCAATCATTTTTT
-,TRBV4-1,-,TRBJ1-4,CASSQAKRGGVNEKLFF,TGCGCCAGCAGCCAAGCGAAACGCGGGGGTGTTAATGAAAAACTGTTTTTT
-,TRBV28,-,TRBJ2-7,CASSLAQMGYEQYF,TGTGCCAGCAGTTTGGCACAAATGGGCTACGAGCAGTACTTC
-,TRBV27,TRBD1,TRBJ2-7,CASATGQVHYF,TGTGCCAGCGCAACGGGACAGGTCCATTACTTC
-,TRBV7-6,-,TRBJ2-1,CASSPLQGPNEQFF,TGTGCCAGCAGCCCTCTTCAGGGCCCCAATGAGCAGTTCTTC
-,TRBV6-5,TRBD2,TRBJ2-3,CASSYGIAGGENTQYF,TGTGCCAGCAGTTACGGAATAGCGGGGGGCGAGAATACGCAGTATTTT
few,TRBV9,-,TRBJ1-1,CASSVVGGSAEAFF,TGTGCCAGCAGCGTAGTAGGGGGATCCGCTGAAGCTTTCTTT
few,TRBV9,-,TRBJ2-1,CASSVEPGLALGDEQFF,TGTGCCAGCAGCGTAGAGCCGGGACTCGCCTTGGGGGATGAGCAGTTCTTC
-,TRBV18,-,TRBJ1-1,CASSERSEAFF,TGTGCCAGCTCAGAACGGAGTGAAGCTTTCTTT
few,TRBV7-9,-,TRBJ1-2,CASRAPLSSYGYTF,TGTGCCAGCAGGGCCCCCCTTTCATCCTATGGCTACACCTTC
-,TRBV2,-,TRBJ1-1,CASISDMDTEAFF,TGTGCCAGCATATCCGACATGGACACTGAAGCTTTCTTT
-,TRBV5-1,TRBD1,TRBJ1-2,CASSLMGGGKSGYTF,TGCGCCAGCAGCTTGATGGGAGGGGGCAAGAGTGGCTACACCTTC
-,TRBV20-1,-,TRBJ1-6,CSAGKGRLGSPLHF,TGCAGTGCTGGGAAAGGGAGGCTCGGTTCACCCCTCCACTTT
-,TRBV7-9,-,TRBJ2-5,CASNPWTALRETQYF,TGTGCCAGCAACCCCTGGACAGCCCTGAGGGAGACCCAGTACTTC
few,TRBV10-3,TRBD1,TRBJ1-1,CAISETGGKATEAFF,TGTGCCATCAGTGAGACAGGGGGCAAAGCTACTGAAGCTTTCTTT
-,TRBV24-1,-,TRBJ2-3,CATSDPLGPGDTQYF,TGTGCCACCAGTGATCCTTTGGGCCCCGGAGATACGCAGTATTTT
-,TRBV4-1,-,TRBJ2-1,CASSQAGNLPYNEQFF,TGCGCCAGCAGCCAAGCGGGCAACCTCCCCTACAATGAGCAGTTCTTC
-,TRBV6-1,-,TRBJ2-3,CASKPGPTTDTQYF,TGTGCCAGCAAACCGGGACCGACCACAGATACGCAGTATTTT
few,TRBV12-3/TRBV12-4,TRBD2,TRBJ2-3,CASRGGAGLGADTQYF,TGTGCCAGCAGGGGGGGTGCGGGACTAGGGGCAGATACGCAGTATTTT
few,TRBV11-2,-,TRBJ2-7,CASSGLAGEQYF,TGTGCCAGCAGTGGTCTGGCGGGCGAGCAGTACTTC
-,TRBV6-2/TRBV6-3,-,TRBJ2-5,CASTWASQETQYF,TGTGCCAGCACCTGGGCCTCCCAAGAGACCCAGTACTTC
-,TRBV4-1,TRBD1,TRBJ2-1,CASSYRTGRNSYNEQFF,TGCGCCAGCAGCTACCGGACAGGGCGAAACTCCTACAATGAGCAGTTCTTC
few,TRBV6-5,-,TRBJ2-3,CASSPRPSADTQYF,TGTGCCAGCAGTCCCCGTCCCTCCGCAGATACGCAGTATTTT
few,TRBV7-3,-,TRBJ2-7,CASSTGWGNEQYF,TGTGCCAGCAGCACCGGGTGGGGGAACGAGCAGTACTTC
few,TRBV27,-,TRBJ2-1,CASSGGPSSYNEQFF,TGTGCCAGCAGTGGGGGGCCTTCCTCCTACAATGAGCAGTTCTTC
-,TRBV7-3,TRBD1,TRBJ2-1,CASSLGGPDRSYNEQFF,TGTGCCAGCAGCTTAGGGGGCCCGGACAGGTCTTACAATGAGCAGTTCTTC
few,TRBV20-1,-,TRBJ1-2,CSARLGPRGYTF,TGCAGTGCTAGACTTGGCCCGCGGGGCTACACCTTC